Below, 27 T cell receptor beta chains from the same sample are listed, as sequenced in a study of CD8 T cells in ankylosing spondylitis. Study results and caveats: The study identified a TCR beta motif of several highly homologous variants that appeared characteristic of ankylosing spondylitis blood.

Each CDR3 protein gets one entry after TCRdb re-called the 5' RACE reads with MiXCR. Of under 850,000 distinct CDR3 sequences in the sample, about 20% were seen once. Their antigens are not known. The sample taken for sequencing was blood, either unsorted or a sorted T cell fraction (not recorded which). These receptors originate from a male donor with ankylosing spondylitis.

The rearrangement uses TRBV20-1 and TRBJ2-3; TRBD2 aligns across 7 bases. V lost 4 bases to trimming and J lost 2 bases; unmatched junction nucleotides: 3. Per germline, CDR1 DFQATT and CDR2 SNEGSKA (reference sequence). The CDR3 spans 13 residues. In DNA, the CDR3 is TGCAGTGCTAAAGGGACTACCACAGATACGCAGTATTTT. Its translation: CSAKGTTTDTQYF.

On this clonotype itself: Mismatch with germline at one junction end may stem from a read error. The chain is built from TRBV5-1 and TRBJ2-3; tentatively, D is TRBD1 (5 bases). The CDR3 has 15 amino acids. Looked up from germline, CDR1 is SGHRS and CDR2 is YFSETQ. CDR3 coding DNA: TGCGCCATCAGCTTGTTAGTAGGGGACACAGATACGCAGTATTTT. It encodes CAISLLVGDTDTQYF.

The chain carries TRBV7-8 and TRBJ2-2; D might be TRBD1 or TRBD2, each matching 6 bases. Trimming removed 5 bases at V and 5 bases at J, with 15 bases between. In germline, CDR1 is SGHVS, CDR2 FQNEAQ. The CDR3 is 15 amino acids. The CDR3 sequence is CASSRTGGLTGELFF. The CDR3 nucleotides are TGTGCCAGCAGCAGAACCGGGGGCCTTACCGGGGAGCTGTTTTTT.

This clonotype has a handful of counts. The chain uses TRBV25-1 and TRBJ1-6; TRBD1 might be the D (5 bases). There are 15 residues in the CDR3. Per the germline V gene, CDR1 is MGHDK and CDR2 is SYGVNS. Trimming took 3 bases from V and 7 from J, leaving 13 bases between them. CDR3 in DNA: TGTGCCAGCAGTGAGATGGGGGTTTTAAATTCACCCCTCCACTTT. Its protein is CASSEMGVLNSPLHF.

This rearrangement joins TRBV5-1 to TRBJ2-2; D not resolved. In germline, CDR1 is SGHRS, CDR2 YFSETQ. V was trimmed by 3 bases and J by 2 bases, leaving 11 bases between them. The CDR3 is 15 amino acids. CDR3 amino acids: CASSSFPGNTGELFF. CDR3 sequence (DNA): TGCGCCAGCAGCTCGTTCCCCGGCAACACCGGGGAGCTGTTTTTT.

This clonotype was picked up a small number of times. This chain links TRBV14 with TRBJ2-1; unclear D gene. Germline V CDR1 and CDR2: SGHDN, FVKESK. V shed 7 bases and J shed 3 bases, with 1 base lying between them. CDR3 size: 10 residues. The CDR3 here is CASNYNEQFF. As DNA, the CDR3 is TGTGCCAGCAACTACAATGAGCAGTTCTTC.

This clonotype was found a few times. This chain connects TRBV27 to TRBJ2-7, with D uncertain. The germline V gene has CDR1 MNHEY and CDR2 SMNVEV (reference sequence). Trimming pared 6 bases from V and 2 bases from J, leaving 11 bases between. CDR3 length equals 13 residues. CDR3 loop: CASRGQLAYEQYF. In DNA, the CDR3 is TGTGCCAGCAGGGGCCAACTGGCCTACGAGCAGTACTTC.

This clonotype was counted a few times. The chain links TRBV5-5 to TRBJ1-1, with D unresolved. The CDR3 consists of 13 residues. V was clipped by 2 bases and J by 5 bases, with 10 bases between them. Germline V gene data show CDR1 as SGHKS and CDR2 as YYEKEE (reference sequence). The CDR3 region has the DNA TGTGCCAGCAGCTTACTACTAGGGACTGAAGCTTTCTTT. It yields the protein CASSLLLGTEAFF. The whole variable domain, filled in from reference TRBV5-5 and TRBJ1-1, reads DAGVTQSPTHLIKTRGQQVTLRCSPISGHKSVSWYQQVLGQGPQFIFQYYEKEERGRGNFPDRFSARQFPNYSSELNVNALLLGDSALYLCASSLLLGTEAFFGQGTRLTVV.

This chain links TRBV10-3 with TRBJ2-1; the match to TRBD2 covers 8 bases. The CDR3 has 17 residues. V lost 2 bases and J lost 0; bases outside the gene matches: 6. Germline CDR1 ENHRY, CDR2 SYGVKD. The CDR3 DNA follows: TGTGCCATCAGTGAGCCGGGAGGGGCCGGCTCCTACAATGAGCAGTTCTTC. Amino acid sequence: CAISEPGGAGSYNEQFF.

The chain recombines TRBV20-1 with TRBJ1-1; a weak D match, TRBD1 (6 bases). Trimming left V 6 bases short and J 8 bases short, with 28 bases between. CDR3 length: 16 residues. Germline V lookup: CDR1 DFQATT, CDR2 SNEGSKA (reference sequence). The CDR3 DNA reads TGCAGTGCCAGTGGGGGGGCTCTAAAGGGATTTGAAGAAGCTTTCTTT. Its protein is CSASGGALKGFEEAFF.

The chain joins TRBV5-1 to TRBJ2-5; D gene uncertain. The germline CDR1 and CDR2 sequences are SGHRS and YFSETQ. V lost 0 bases and J 5 bases, leaving 8 bases between the germline ends. This CDR3 comprises 13 residues. The CDR3 nucleotides read TGCGCCAGCAGCTTGGTGGAAGGGGAGACCCAGTACTTC. Encoded protein: CASSLVEGETQYF.

The chain employs TRBV29-1 and TRBJ1-2; D perhaps matches TRBD1 (5 bases). CDR1 is SQVTM and CDR2 is ANQGSEA in the germline V gene. The CDR3 totals 13 residues. V lost 7 bases and J 5 bases, leaving 17 bases between the germline ends. The CDR3 DNA follows: TGCAGCGCAGAAGGGATCGGGGGGTATGGCTACACCTTC. Protein sequence: CSAEGIGGYGYTF.

In this sample, this clonotype turned up a few times. The chain employs TRBV5-5 and TRBJ2-2; TRBD1 might be the D (6 bases). Germline V CDR1 and CDR2: SGHKS, YYEKEE (reference sequence). V lost 3 bases and J lost 1, with 16 bases in between. This CDR3 contains 17 residues. CDR3 residues: CASSSLGASWNTGELFF. CDR3 DNA: TGTGCCAGCAGCTCCTTGGGGGCATCTTGGAACACCGGGGAGCTGTTTTTT.

V is TRBV9 and J is TRBJ2-1, with D uncertain. The CDR3 totals 13 residues. V was clipped by 2 bases and J by 13 bases, with 16 bases between them. Germline CDR1 is SGDLS and CDR2 is YYNGEE. The CDR3 spells CASSVNRVDPQFF. The CDR3 coding sequence is TGTGCCAGCAGCGTCAACCGAGTAGACCCACAGTTCTTC.

The chain is built from TRBV20-1 and TRBJ2-5; a possible D gene is TRBD2 (6 bases). V was cut by 6 bases and J by 2 bases, with 16 bases left in between. The CDR3 spans 14 residues. Germline V CDR1 and CDR2: DFQATT, SNEGSKA (reference sequence). This CDR3 is CSAKGGGKQETQYF. Here the CDR3 DNA reads TGCAGTGCCAAGGGTGGGGGGAAACAAGAGACCCAGTACTTC.

This clonotype was seen a handful of times. V is TRBV15 and J is TRBJ1-2; 11 bases fit TRBD1. This CDR3 is 17 amino acids long. The J segment lost 3 bases and the V segment lost 4 bases, leaving 10 bases of the junction unmatched. Germline CDR1 and CDR2: LNHNV and YYDKDF (reference sequence). The CDR3 nucleotides are TGTGCCACCAGCACCGGGACAGGGGGTATAAAAGACTATGGCTACACCTTC. Its translation is CATSTGTGGIKDYGYTF.

This clonotype was recorded once. The V call is TRBV6-1, the J call TRBJ1-5; 8 bases are a match to TRBD1. The germline V gene has CDR1 MNHNS and CDR2 SASEGT. Trimming cost V 7 bases and J 2 bases; bases outside gene matches: 4. The CDR3 contains 14 residues. The CDR3 nucleotides read TGTGCCAGCACCGGGACAGGTCGCAATCAGCCCCAGCATTTT. Translation: CASTGTGRNQPQHF.

This clonotype showed up just a few times. V usage is TRBV5-1 and J usage is TRBJ2-7, with D possibly being TRBD1 (6 bases). The CDR3 is 16 amino acids. CDR1 and CDR2 from the germline V gene are SGHRS and YFSETQ. V was pared by 1 base and J by 5 bases, with 19 bases between. The CDR3 region is CASSLLDREGLDEQYF. CDR3 DNA sequence: TGCGCCAGCAGCTTGTTGGACAGAGAGGGATTGGACGAGCAGTACTTC.

V and J are TRBV20-1 and TRBJ1-1; 9 nucleotides line up with TRBD1. CDR1 is DFQATT, CDR2 SNEGSKA, per germline (reference sequence). V lost 3 bases, J lost 4 bases, and 9 bases stayed unmatched. The CDR3 contains 15 residues. Here the CDR3 DNA reads TGCAGTGCTAGGGGACAGGGAGGGTCGAGCACTGAAGCTTTCTTT. Its translation is CSARGQGGSSTEAFF.

V is TRBV5-1 and J is TRBJ2-7; D gene unclear. Germline V gene data show CDR1 as SGHRS and CDR2 as YFSETQ. The CDR3 contains 16 residues. Trimming removed 1 base from V and 0 bases from J, with 14 bases in between. CDR3 sequence reads: CASSLLVTAPSYEQYF. As DNA, the CDR3 is TGCGCCAGCAGCTTGTTGGTAACGGCCCCCTCCTACGAGCAGTACTTC.

The chain joins TRBV4-1 to TRBJ1-1; TRBD1 is a possible D gene (5 bases). Germline CDR1 reads MGHRA; CDR2 reads YSYEKL. V dropped 1 base and J dropped 4 bases, with 13 bases sitting between them. CDR3 length: 15 amino acids. CDR3 sequence: CASSQVSGTGTEAFF. DNA of the CDR3: TGCGCCAGCAGCCAAGTCTCAGGGACGGGCACTGAAGCTTTCTTT.

This clonotype was seen a handful of times. This chain links TRBV4-1 with TRBJ1-2, with D tentatively TRBD1 (6 bases). V lost 3 bases and J lost 3, with 23 bases in between. Germline CDR1 and CDR2: MGHRA and YSYEKL. This CDR3 has 18 residues. The CDR3 loop reads CASSHLGAGVSLDYGYTF. CDR3 DNA sequence: TGCGCCAGCAGCCATCTCGGGGCAGGGGTTAGCCTTGACTATGGCTACACCTTC.

The chain employs TRBV7-9 and TRBJ2-2; the D gene is possibly TRBD2 (5 bases). The germline V gene has CDR1 SEHNR and CDR2 FQNEAQ (reference sequence). Trimming left V 7 bases short and J 6 bases short, with 18 bases between. CDR3 length equals 15 residues. The CDR3 reads CASKLISGKSGELFF. The CDR3 nucleotides read TGTGCCAGCAAGCTTATCTCCGGGAAATCCGGGGAGCTGTTTTTT.

This clonotype was recorded a few times. The junction differs from germline at one of its ends, possibly a read error. The J gene is TRBJ2-7, the V gene TRBV20-1, with a possible D match to TRBD1 (6 bases). The CDR3 is made up of 14 amino acids. Germline V gene sequence: CDR1 DFQATT, CDR2 SNEGSKA (reference sequence). CDR3 bases: TGCAGTGCTGGAGACGGCAGGGGAAGCTACGAGCAGTACTTC. Protein: CSAGDGRGSYEQYF.

This clonotype was seen a few times. The chain employs TRBV5-1 and TRBJ1-2, with 11 bases identical to TRBD1. Germline CDR1 is SGHRS and CDR2 is YFSETQ. The CDR3 totals 16 residues. The V and J ends lost 4 bases and 3 bases, in that order; junction bases with no gene match: 8. CDR3 residues: CASSPDRGRFDYGYTF. CDR3 nucleotides: TGCGCCAGCAGCCCGGACAGGGGGCGTTTCGACTATGGCTACACCTTC.

V and J are TRBV4-1 and TRBJ2-3; TRBD1 matches 8 bases. V gave up 1 base and J gave up 2 bases; unmatched junction bases: 8. The CDR3 is 17 residues long. Germline-derived CDR1 and CDR2 are MGHRA and YSYEKL. The CDR3 reads CASSQGPSGGYTDTQYF. The CDR3 DNA is TGCGCCAGCAGCCAAGGGCCATCAGGGGGCTACACAGATACGCAGTATTTT.

The gene calls are TRBV20-1 and TRBJ2-7, with TRBD2 matching 11 bases. Germline CDR1 DFQATT, CDR2 SNEGSKA (reference sequence). The V segment lost 2 bases and the J segment 3 bases; nucleotides outside the gene matches: 9. There are 16 residues in the CDR3. The CDR3 loop reads CSARLLAGGILYEQYF. DNA of the CDR3: TGCAGTGCTAGATTGCTAGCGGGAGGCATTCTCTACGAGCAGTACTTC.